Below are 10 T cell receptor beta chains sequenced from a single sample in a study of a mutant IDH1 vaccine in newly diagnosed glioma. No antigen has been assigned to these receptors. Time point in this sample: week 23, last vaccination. One vaccine dose held 300 ug of mutant IDH1 20-mer peptide and came with topical imiquimod. Some clones are missing from TCRdb's copy, which holds only in-frame ones; the method was immunoSEQ multiplex PCR. This sample has around 56,000 clones, with about three quarters found just once. The source was PBMCs, collected from a glioma patient whose treatment included an IDH1 peptide vaccine. The receptors were gathered from a middle-aged woman with glioma. Some clones in this sample may be carry-over from other donors' samples.

The V gene is TRBV7-6, the J gene TRBJ2-3; 12 bases fit TRBD2. This CDR3 spans 17 amino acids. The J segment lost 2 bases and the V segment lost 5 bases, leaving 8 bases of the junction unmatched. Germline CDR1 reads SGHVS; CDR2 reads FNYEAQ. CDR3 residues: CASSGRLAGALTDTQYF. The CDR3 bases are TGTGCCAGCAGCGGTCGACTAGCGGGGGCCCTCACAGATACGCAGTATTTT.

This clone showed up just once. The V gene is TRBV6-6, the J gene TRBJ1-2; D possibly corresponds to TRBD1 (5 bases). The CDR3 extends over 12 amino acids. CDR1 and CDR2 from the germline V gene are MNHNY and SVGAGI (reference sequence). Trimming pared 6 bases from V and 8 bases from J, leaving 13 bases between. CDR3 loop: CASRQEGSGYTF. The CDR3 DNA reads as TGTGCCAGCAGACAGGAGGGCAGCGGCTACACCTTC.

The chain employs TRBV6-1 and TRBJ1-1, with D tentatively TRBD1 (6 bases). The CDR3 has 15 amino acids. Between the trimmed V and J ends, which lost 7 bases and 0 bases, there was a span of 15 bases. Looked up from germline, CDR1 is MNHNS and CDR2 is SASEGT. This CDR3 is CASNAGADLNTEAFF. CDR3 in DNA: TGTGCCAGCAACGCGGGGGCAGACCTGAACACTGAAGCTTTCTTT.

The chain employs TRBV11-3 and TRBJ2-7; possibly TRBD2 for D (7 bases). Trimming stripped 3 bases from V and 7 bases from J, with 16 bases between. CDR1 and CDR2 (germline): SGHNT, YENEEA. This CDR3 has 14 amino acids. The CDR3 region is CASSLSGAGVEQYF. CDR3 sequence (DNA): TGTGCCAGCAGCTTGTCAGGGGCGGGGGTTGAGCAGTACTTC.

The V call is TRBV5-3, the J call TRBJ1-6; a possible D gene is TRBD1 (6 bases). TRBV5-3 is an ORF; its function is uncertain. This CDR3 has 19 residues. V was cut by 5 bases and J by 17 bases, with 38 bases left in between. CDR3 bases: TGTGCCAGAAGAACCCGAGCGAGAGACAGGCCAACGGCCGAGAACCTGGTCCACTTT. Protein: CARRTRARDRPTAENLVHF.

The chain has TRBV19 and TRBJ2-2; D is undetermined. The germline V gene encodes CDR1 LNHDA and CDR2 SQIVND (reference sequence). This CDR3 spans 12 amino acids. V was clipped by 6 bases and J by 6 bases, with 8 bases between them. CDR3 nucleotide sequence: TGTGCCAGTAGGAAGAATCCCGGGGAGCTGTTTTTT. Translation gives CASRKNPGELFF.

The chain carries TRBV6-5 and TRBJ1-3; D is undetermined. Germline CDR1 reads MNHEY; CDR2 reads SVGAGI. The CDR3 totals 14 residues. V was cut by 2 bases and J by 2 bases, with 7 bases left in between. CDR3 bases: TGTGCCAGCAGTTACGGGCCTACTGGAAACACCATATATTTT. It specifies CASSYGPTGNTIYF.

The V and J genes are TRBV6-1 and TRBJ2-3; 9 positions match TRBD1. J lost 2 bases, V lost 1 base, and 10 bases had no gene match. The V gene's germline CDR1 is MNHNS and CDR2 SASEGT. The CDR3 sequence is 18 residues long. The CDR3 is CASSEGGGQGPITDTQYF. CDR3 sequence (DNA): TGTGCCAGCAGTGAAGGTGGTGGACAGGGGCCTATCACAGATACGCAGTATTTT.

This clone was detected only once. An end of the junction does not agree with germline; a read error may underlie this. The J gene is TRBJ1-1, the V gene TRBV6-5, with D unclear. This CDR3 is 12 amino acids long. From germline, CDR1 is MNHEY and CDR2 SVGAGI. CDR3 protein: CAISDWNTEAFF. Here the CDR3 DNA reads TGTGCCATCAGTGATTGGAACACTGAAGCTTTCTTT.

J is TRBJ2-1 and V is TRBV7-9; 12 bases line up with TRBD2. V trimming: 5 bases; J trimming: 6 bases; junction bases outside the gene matches: 8. The CDR3 has 16 amino acids. Looked up from germline, CDR1 is SEHNR and CDR2 is FQNEAQ (reference sequence). CDR3 amino acids: CASSHRLAGVGNEQFF. In nucleotides, the CDR3 is TGTGCCAGCAGCCACCGACTAGCGGGGGTCGGCAATGAGCAGTTCTTC.